Reported below is one T cell receptor beta chain. The CDR3 length is 14 residues. The V gene end was trimmed by 8 bases and the J gene end by 0 bases; junction bases not matched to a gene: 7. Germline assignment: CDR1 SGHVS and CDR2 FQNEAQ. Following extraction, RNA underwent reverse transcription to cDNA, which served as the sequencing template. Some clones are missing from TCRdb's copy, which holds only in-frame ones; the method was immunoSEQ multiplex PCR. The data show around 210,000 clones, with 64% seen just once and 4% to 5% held by the top ten. These data belong to a study of CD8+ T cells in alopecia areata. Indicated treatment: oral pan-JAK inhibitor, 5-10 mg twice daily.

This sequence joins TRBV7-8 and TRBJ2-7, with 7 bases lining up with TRBD2. The TCR comes from a human donor with alopecia areata. This specimen was CD4+ T cells sorted from blood, taken at week 4, from a patient treated with tofacitinib. CDR3 region: CASQGLEISYEQYF. The CDR3 DNA is TGTGCCAGCCAAGGACTAGAGATCTCCTACGAGCAGTACTTC.